This T cell receptor beta chain was identified during a study of control samples from healthy donors and cancer patients. The protocol was immunoSEQ multiplex PCR, while the TCRdb copy is restricted to in-frame clones and leaves out a portion. The data show roughly 100,000 clones, around 90% seen once. This CDR3 spans 16 amino acids. Trimming took off 1 base at V and 9 bases at J, with 22 bases between the two ends. Germline CDR1 KGHSH, CDR2 LQKENI. The material sequenced was blood. The chain links TRBV18 to TRBJ2-7; the D call may be TRBD1 or TRBD2 (6 bases each). This receptor was identified in a man aged 30 to 39 in good health. In DNA, the CDR3 is TGTGCCAGCTCACCACGCGTATGGTCTGAGGGGGAGGTGCAGTACTTC. Translating gives CASSPRVWSEGEVQYF.